A selection of T cell receptor beta chains follows, all from one sample in a study of blood T cells in healthy people across ages. MiXCR, applied by TCRdb to the 5' RACE reads, yields one record per CDR3 protein. The table lists under 2,000,000 distinct CDR3 sequences, approximately 50% of them singletons, with less than 2.5% in the top ten. Sequencing used blood. These receptors originate from a woman aged 40 to 49 in good health. CDR3s include the opening cysteine and the closing phenylalanine or tryptophan. A D gene is named only where the DNA matches it firmly. Clone sizes are given selectively: once, few, many, or a class where the clone is expanded.

TRBV7-2	TRBJ2-5	NA	TRBD2	CASRKRGVEETQYF	TGTGCCAGCAGAAAGCGGGGGGTCGAGGAGACCCAGTACTTC
TRBV11-1	TRBJ2-5	few	NA	CASTARLETQYF	TGTGCCAGCACGGCGCGTTTGGAGACCCAGTACTTC
TRBV2	TRBJ2-3	few	NA	CASSERRTDTQYF	TGTGCCAGCAGTGAGAGGAGGACAGATACGCAGTATTTT
TRBV6-2/TRBV6-3	TRBJ2-3	NA	TRBD2	CASSYSSLGTSGDPHSRGDTQYF	TGTGCCAGCAGTTACTCGTCTTTGGGGACTAGCGGTGATCCCCACTCCCGGGGAGATACGCAGTATTTT
TRBV4-3	TRBJ2-7	NA	NA	CASSQFEASSYEQYF	TGCGCCAGCAGCCAGTTTGAGGCTAGCTCCTACGAGCAGTACTTC
TRBV4-3	TRBJ2-1	NA	NA	CASSLDHQGVGGQFF	TGCGCCAGCAGCCTTGACCACCAGGGTGTTGGGGGGCAGTTCTTC
TRBV20-1	TRBJ2-1	few	TRBD1	CSADRGRPVSYNEQFF	TGCAGTGCTGACAGGGGGCGGCCTGTCAGCTACAATGAGCAGTTCTTC
TRBV29-1	TRBJ2-4	many	TRBD1	CSARQGQGERNIQYF	TGCAGCGCAAGGCAAGGACAGGGGGAGAGAAACATTCAGTACTTC
TRBV5-1	TRBJ2-1	few	NA	CASSLEIARNEQFF	TGCGCCAGCAGCTTGGAAATAGCGCGGAATGAGCAGTTCTTC
TRBV28	TRBJ2-1	NA	TRBD2	CASRFPVAGGYNEQFF	TGTGCCAGCAGGTTTCCCGTAGCGGGGGGCTACAATGAGCAGTTCTTC
TRBV20-1	TRBJ2-6	NA	TRBD1	CSARVSGQTFSGANVLTF	TGCAGTGCTAGAGTATCGGGACAGACCTTCTCTGGGGCCAACGTCCTGACTTTC
TRBV20-1	TRBJ2-3	NA	TRBD2	CSAGKASAREGQYF	TGCAGTGCGGGAAAGGCCTCCGCCCGGGAGGGGCAGTATTTT
TRBV27	TRBJ2-7	few	NA	CASSWIGGTYEQYF	TGTGCCAGCAGTTGGATTGGCGGAACCTACGAGCAGTACTTC
TRBV20-1	TRBJ1-1	once	NA	CSARVRGSTEAFF	TGCAGTGCTAGAGTCAGGGGAAGCACTGAAGCTTTCTTT
TRBV4-1	TRBJ1-5	NA	NA	CASSRTPPETNQPQHF	TGCGCCAGCAGCCGCACACCACCCGAAACCAATCAGCCCCAGCATTTT
TRBV5-6	TRBJ1-5	NA	NA	CASSVRGALGNQPQHF	TGTGCCAGCAGCGTTCGGGGGGCGCTGGGCAATCAGCCCCAGCATTTT
TRBV6-5	TRBJ2-1	many	TRBD2	CASSRLAGTYNEQFF	TGTGCCAGCAGCCGATTAGCGGGCACATACAATGAGCAGTTCTTC
TRBV5-1	TRBJ2-1	NA	NA	CASSLGGSTWNEQFF	TGCGCCAGCAGCTTGGGCGGCAGCACTTGGAATGAGCAGTTCTTC
TRBV6-5	TRBJ2-5	once	NA	CASTSLQETQYF	TGTGCCAGCACCTCCTTGCAAGAGACCCAGTACTTC
TRBV7-9	TRBJ1-2	NA	NA	CASSFLLGGYTF	TGTGCCAGCAGCTTTCTCCTCGGTGGCTACACCTTC